This T cell receptor beta chain was sequenced during a study of T cells in Graves' hyperthyroidism and ophthalmopathy. This clonotype turned up a few times. Its antigen is not known. Study conclusions and caveats: The model foresaw ophthalmopathy a median 6.5 months prior to onset. Most thyroid clonotypes with frequency above 0.001 were detected in blood.

Lactation, pregnancy, other autoimmune disease or uncontrolled infection excluded patients. The PBMCs were taken from about 9.7 ml of fresh peripheral blood. There were TCR beta CDR3 regions amplified from RNA transcripts. RT-PCR in the first round (using the HTBI primer set) targeted the TCR CDR3. TCRdb re-called the multiplex PCR reads with MiXCR, one entry per CDR3 protein. The repertoire holds hundreds of thousands of distinct CDR3 sequences, with under 45% as singletons. The CDR3 length is 12 residues. Germline CDR1 and CDR2: ENHRY and SYGVKD. V lost 10 bases, J lost 6 bases, and 15 bases lay in between.

The chain combines TRBV10-3 with TRBJ1-1; D call uncertain. The clonotype originates from a woman aged 40-49 years with Graves' hyperthyroidism. The sample taken for sequencing was blood. This chain's CDR3 is CASGSSAAEAFF. DNA for the CDR3: TGTGCCAGCGGGTCCAGTGCCGCTGAAGCTTTCTTT.